The 2 T cell receptor beta chains below were found in one sample sequenced in a study of blood T cells in healthy people across ages. The second PCR ran about 6 to 12 cycles with a sample-barcoded 5' primer and J-beta primers. TCRdb redid the calling of the 5' RACE reads with MiXCR, one entry per CDR3 protein. The data hold more than 1,000,000 distinct CDR3 sequences, with about 25% observed a single time. These data are also associated with another study on T cells of mothers and their children.

The sequencing sample was made of blood. Every receptor here comes from a girl aged 2 to 9 in good health.

This clonotype has only a few counts. This chain joins TRBV20-1 and TRBJ2-5; D might be TRBD1 or TRBD2, each matching 5 bases. The length of the CDR3 is 13 residues. V was trimmed by 3 bases and J by 4 bases, leaving 12 bases between them. Germline CDR1 is DFQATT and CDR2 is SNEGSKA (reference sequence). The CDR3 DNA sequence: TGCAGTGCTAGGAGGGACGTCCGAGAGACCCAGTACTTC. This encodes CSARRDVRETQYF.

The rearrangement uses TRBV6-1 and TRBJ2-1; D call uncertain. The ends were cut back, 3 bases at V and 7 bases at J, with 7 bases in the middle. The germline V gene encodes CDR1 MNHNS and CDR2 SASEGT. This CDR3 comprises 12 residues. As DNA, the CDR3 is TGTGCCAGCAGTGACCTGGAAAATGAGCAGTTCTTC. Translating gives CASSDLENEQFF.